This T cell receptor (beta chain) comes out of a study of T cell clones after liver transplantation. Study-level background: Immunosuppression withdrawal was tried within 2 years after liver transplantation in this trial. Tolerant meant at least one year fully off immunosuppression without liver enzymes above twice normal.

Study-wide findings and caveats: A larger donor-reactive than third-party decline suggested partial antigen-specific deletion. Post-transplant, graft-donor-reactive CD4 TCRbeta sequences in blood dropped significantly in 5 of 8 subjects.

Regarding this clone: Its antigen is not known.

TCRdb's copy holds only in-frame clones and misses some; the assay was immunoSEQ multiplex PCR. Here the sample spans roughly 80,000 clones, roughly 85% being singletons. V lost 3 bases, J lost 1 base, and 11 bases lay in between. Germline values: CDR1 SGHRS, CDR2 YFSETQ. The CDR3 consists of 14 residues. The sample here was CD4+ T cells from blood, taken at the 22-month timepoint. This TCR was recovered from a human patient who received a liver transplant. Some T cells may trace back to the graft donor. V gene TRBV5-1 combines with J gene TRBJ2-7; tentatively, D is TRBD2 (5 bases). CDR3 in amino acids: CASSSTGGSYEQYF. As DNA, the CDR3 is TGCGCCAGCAGCTCCACTGGAGGTTCCTACGAGCAGTACTTC.